The clone carrying this TCR beta chain was seen once. V was cut by 0 bases and J by 2 bases, with 11 bases left in between. CDR3 length equals 16 residues. From germline, CDR1 is MNHNS and CDR2 SASEGT. TCRdb called the 5' RACE reads again in MiXCR, with one record for every CDR3 protein. The table has about 430,000 distinct CDR3 sequences, roughly a quarter seen once. This sample was taken from a study of T-cell memory formation after mild COVID-19. Overall study: TCR clusters mostly belonged to single donors.

J is TRBJ2-1 and V is TRBV6-1; D is possibly TRBD1 (5 bases). Sequencing input: PBMCs or a T cell subset sorted from them (not recorded which). This TCR derives from an adult woman who had mild COVID-19 (a few samples of this study predate the infection). Cell type and time point are not known. The CDR3 here is CASSEAQGRPYNEQFF. The CDR3 nucleotides are TGTGCCAGCAGTGAAGCGCAGGGTAGGCCCTACAATGAGCAGTTCTTC.